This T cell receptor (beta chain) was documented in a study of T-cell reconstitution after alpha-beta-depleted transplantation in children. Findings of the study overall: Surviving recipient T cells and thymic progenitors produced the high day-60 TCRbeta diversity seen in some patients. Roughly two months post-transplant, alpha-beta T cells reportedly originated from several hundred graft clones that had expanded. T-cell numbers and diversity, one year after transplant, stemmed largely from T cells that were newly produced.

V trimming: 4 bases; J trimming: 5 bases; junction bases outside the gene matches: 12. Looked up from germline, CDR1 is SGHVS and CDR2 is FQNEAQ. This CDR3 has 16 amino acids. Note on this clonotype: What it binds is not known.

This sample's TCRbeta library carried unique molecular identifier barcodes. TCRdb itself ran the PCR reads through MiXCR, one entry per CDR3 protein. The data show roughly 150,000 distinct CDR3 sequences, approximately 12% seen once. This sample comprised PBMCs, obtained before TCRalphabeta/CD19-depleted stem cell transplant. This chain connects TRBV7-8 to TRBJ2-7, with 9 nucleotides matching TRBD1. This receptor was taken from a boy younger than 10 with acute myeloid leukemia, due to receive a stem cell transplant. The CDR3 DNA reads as TGTGCCAGCAGCTCAAACCTGGGACAGGGCATGGACGAGCAGTACTTC. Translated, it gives CASSSNLGQGMDEQYF. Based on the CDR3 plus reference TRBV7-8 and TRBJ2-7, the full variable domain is GAGVSQSPRYKVAKRGQDVALRCDPISGHVSLFWYQQALGQGPEFLTYFQNEAQLDKSGLPSDRFFAERPEGSVSTLKIQRTQQEDSAVYLCASSSNLGQGMDEQYFGPGTRLTVT.